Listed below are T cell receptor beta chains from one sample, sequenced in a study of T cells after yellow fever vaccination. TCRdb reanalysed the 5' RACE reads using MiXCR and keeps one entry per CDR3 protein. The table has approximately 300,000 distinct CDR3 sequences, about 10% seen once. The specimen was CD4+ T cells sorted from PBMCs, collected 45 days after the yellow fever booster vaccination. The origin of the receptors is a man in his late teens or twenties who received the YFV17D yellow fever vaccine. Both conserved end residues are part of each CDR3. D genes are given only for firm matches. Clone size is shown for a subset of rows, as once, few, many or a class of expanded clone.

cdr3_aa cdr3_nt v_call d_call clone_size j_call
CASSSAALIADTEAFF TGTGCCAGCAGTTCCGCGGCCCTAATCGCTGACACTGAAGCTTTCTTT TRBV6-5 - few TRBJ1-1
CASSLGHTEQPQHF TGTGCCAGCAGCTTGGGTCACACGGAACAGCCCCAGCATTTT TRBV13 - few TRBJ1-5
CASSFGLAGGQSEQFF TGTGCCAGCAGCTTCGGACTAGCGGGGGGGCAGAGTGAGCAGTTCTTC TRBV7-9 TRBD2 many TRBJ2-1
CASSLDGGANTGELFF TGTGCCAGCAGCTTAGATGGGGGGGCTAATACCGGGGAGCTGTTTTTT TRBV7-2 - many TRBJ2-2
CASSESWPTGGYTF TGCGCCAGCAGTGAGTCATGGCCCACCGGGGGCTACACCTTC TRBV10-2 - many TRBJ1-2
CASSLAGLLAGDTDTQYF TGTGCCAGCAGCTTAGCGGGACTTTTAGCGGGGGACACAGATACGCAGTATTTT TRBV7-9 TRBD2 many TRBJ2-3
CASSPPGTGVEFF TGTGCCAGCTCACCACCCGGGACAGGGGTAGAGTTCTTC TRBV18 TRBD1 few TRBJ2-1
CASSKFRDRGIYSGNTIYF TGTGCCAGCAGCAAATTCCGGGACAGGGGAATATACTCTGGAAACACCATATATTTT TRBV21-1 - few TRBJ1-3
CASSRQRGKDTGELFF TGCGCCAGCAGCCGCCAGCGGGGGAAGGACACCGGGGAGCTGTTTTTT TRBV4-3 TRBD2 few TRBJ2-2
CASSMGQGTDTQYF TGTGCCAGCAGCATGGGACAGGGAACAGATACGCAGTATTTT TRBV5-6 TRBD1 many TRBJ2-3
CASSPSGYTEAFF TGTGCCAGCTCACCAAGCGGATACACTGAAGCTTTCTTT TRBV18 - - TRBJ1-1
CSATSWSQQETQYF TGCAGTGCTACTTCATGGTCCCAGCAAGAGACCCAGTACTTC TRBV20-1 - few TRBJ2-5
CSASDWNKNIQYF TGCAGTGCCTCGGACTGGAACAAAAACATTCAGTACTTC TRBV20-1 - many TRBJ2-4
CASSLVASGGEELFF TGTGCCAGCAGCTTAGTGGCTAGCGGGGGAGAGGAGCTGTTTTTT TRBV7-2 TRBD2 - TRBJ2-2
CASSSNPTGSEQFF TGTGCCAGCAGTTCGAACCCTACAGGGAGTGAGCAGTTCTTC TRBV6-2/TRBV6-3 - few TRBJ2-1
CSVLTDPTNEKLFF TGCAGCGTCTTGACAGACCCAACTAATGAAAAACTGTTTTTT TRBV29-1 - few TRBJ1-4
CAWSWDRPEAFF TGTGCCTGGAGTTGGGACAGACCTGAAGCTTTCTTT TRBV30 TRBD1 few TRBJ1-1
CASSPPPGQAYTDTQYF TGTGCCAGCAGCCCTCCACCGGGACAGGCGTACACAGATACGCAGTATTTT TRBV7-2 TRBD1 few TRBJ2-3
CASSLSAGGIDTQYF TGTGCCAGCAGCTTATCGGCAGGGGGCATAGATACGCAGTATTTT TRBV11-2 TRBD1 once TRBJ2-3
CASSRDRDNQPQHF TGTGCCAGCAGCCGCGACAGAGACAATCAGCCCCAGCATTTT TRBV6-6 - - TRBJ1-5
CASSPNQGSGNQPQHF TGTGCCAGCTCACCCAATCAGGGGTCGGGCAATCAGCCCCAGCATTTT TRBV18 - few TRBJ1-5
CASSLLGGARDTQYF TGTGCCAGCAGCTTACTCGGGGGGGCGCGGGATACGCAGTATTTT TRBV7-8 TRBD2 many TRBJ2-3
CASSPLALNTGELFF TGTGCCAGCAGCCCCTTGGCCCTGAACACCGGGGAGCTGTTTTTT TRBV7-2 - - TRBJ2-2
CASSLAVGDSYEQYF TGTGCCAGCAGCTTAGCGGTAGGGGACTCCTACGAGCAGTACTTC TRBV11-2 - few TRBJ2-7
CASSYWTRGRGGELFF TGTGCCAGCAGTTACTGGACCAGGGGGCGCGGCGGGGAGCTGTTTTTT TRBV6-2/TRBV6-3 TRBD1 few TRBJ2-2
CASSSPLAGRNEQFF TGTGCCAGCAGCTCCCCTCTCGCGGGTAGGAATGAGCAGTTCTTC TRBV11-3 - - TRBJ2-1
CASSLFSGGGNEQFF TGTGCCAGCAGCTTATTTAGCGGGGGGGGAAATGAGCAGTTCTTC TRBV7-9 TRBD2 - TRBJ2-1
CASNMGGRGETQYF TGCGCCAGCAACATGGGGGGAAGGGGAGAGACCCAGTACTTC TRBV5-1 - few TRBJ2-5
CASRWTNTDTQYF TGTGCCAGCAGGTGGACAAACACAGATACGCAGTATTTT TRBV7-2 - many TRBJ2-3
CASSEAGSGVGLEQYF TGTGCCAGCAGTGAAGCGGGAAGCGGGGTGGGTCTGGAGCAGTACTTC TRBV6-1 TRBD2 - TRBJ2-7
CAISEWQVNTGELFF TGTGCCATCAGTGAATGGCAGGTTAACACCGGGGAGCTGTTTTTT TRBV10-3 - - TRBJ2-2
CASSPSPVETQYF TGTGCCAGCAGTCCCTCCCCAGTGGAGACCCAGTACTTC TRBV6-5 - - TRBJ2-5
CSGDREINAEAFF TGCAGCGGGGACAGGGAAATAAATGCTGAAGCTTTCTTT TRBV29-1 TRBD1 few TRBJ1-1